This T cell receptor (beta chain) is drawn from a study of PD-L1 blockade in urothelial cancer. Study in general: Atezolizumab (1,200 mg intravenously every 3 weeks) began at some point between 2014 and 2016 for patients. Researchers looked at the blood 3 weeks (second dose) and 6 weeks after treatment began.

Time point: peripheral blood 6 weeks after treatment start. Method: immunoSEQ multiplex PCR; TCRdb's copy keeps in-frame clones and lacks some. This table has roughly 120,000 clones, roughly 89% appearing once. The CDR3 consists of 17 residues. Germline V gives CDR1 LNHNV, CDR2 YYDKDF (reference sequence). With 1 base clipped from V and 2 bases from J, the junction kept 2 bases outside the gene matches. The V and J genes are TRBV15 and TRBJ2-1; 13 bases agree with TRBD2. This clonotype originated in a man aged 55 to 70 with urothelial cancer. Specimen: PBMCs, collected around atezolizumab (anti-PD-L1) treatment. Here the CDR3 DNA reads TGTGCCACCAGCAGAGGGACTAGCGGGGGTCCCTACAATGAGCAGTTCTTC. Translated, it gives CATSRGTSGGPYNEQFF.